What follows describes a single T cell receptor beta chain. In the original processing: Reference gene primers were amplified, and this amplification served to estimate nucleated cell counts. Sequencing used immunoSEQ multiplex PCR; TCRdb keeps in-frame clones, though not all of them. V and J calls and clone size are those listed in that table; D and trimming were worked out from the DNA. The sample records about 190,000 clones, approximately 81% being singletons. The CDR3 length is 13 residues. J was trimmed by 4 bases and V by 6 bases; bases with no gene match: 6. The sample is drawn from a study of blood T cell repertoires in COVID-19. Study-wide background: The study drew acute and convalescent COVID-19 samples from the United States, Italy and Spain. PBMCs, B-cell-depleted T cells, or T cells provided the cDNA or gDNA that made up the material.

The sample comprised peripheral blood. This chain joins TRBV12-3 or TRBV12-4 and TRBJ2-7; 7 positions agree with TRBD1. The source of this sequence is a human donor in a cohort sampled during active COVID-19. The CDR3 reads CASSEGAMYEQYF. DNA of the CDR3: TGTGCCAGCAGCGAGGGGGCAATGTACGAGCAGTACTTC.